This T cell receptor beta chain was identified during a study of blood T cell repertoires in COVID-19. Original analysis: It was from reference gene primer amplification that nucleated cell counts were estimated. Clones were read by immunoSEQ multiplex PCR, and TCRdb kept only the in-frame ones, dropping some. The DNA gave D and trimming, while V, J and clone size come from that table. The sample shows some 7,000 clones, roughly nine tenths of them seen only once. Germline V lookup: CDR1 LNHDA, CDR2 SQIVND (reference sequence). CDR3 length: 14 amino acids. The V gene end was trimmed by 6 bases and the J gene end by 7 bases; junction bases not matched to a gene: 8.

The specimen was peripheral blood. This chain links TRBV19 with TRBJ2-1; 8 bases line up with TRBD2. This clonotype originated in a human donor in a cohort sampled during active COVID-19. The donor label of this sample is uncertain. Here the CDR3 DNA reads TGTGCCAGTAGATTGAGCGGGAGTAAAAATGAGCAGTTCTTC. This translates into CASRLSGSKNEQFF.